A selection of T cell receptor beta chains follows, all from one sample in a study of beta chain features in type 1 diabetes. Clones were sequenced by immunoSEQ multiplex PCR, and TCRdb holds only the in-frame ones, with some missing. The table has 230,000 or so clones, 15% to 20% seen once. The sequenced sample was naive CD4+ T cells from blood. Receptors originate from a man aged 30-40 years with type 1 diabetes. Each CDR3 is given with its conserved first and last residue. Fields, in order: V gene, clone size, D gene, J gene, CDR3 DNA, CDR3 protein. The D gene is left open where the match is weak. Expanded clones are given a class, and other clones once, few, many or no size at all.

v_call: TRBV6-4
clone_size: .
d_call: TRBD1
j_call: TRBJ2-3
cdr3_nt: TGTGCCAGCAGTGACTCAGGGGGCGCGGCAGATACGCAGTATTTT
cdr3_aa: CASSDSGGAADTQYF

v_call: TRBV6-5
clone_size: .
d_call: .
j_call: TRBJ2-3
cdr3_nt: TGTGCCAGCAAGGCAGACACAGATACGCAGTATTTT
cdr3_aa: CASKADTDTQYF

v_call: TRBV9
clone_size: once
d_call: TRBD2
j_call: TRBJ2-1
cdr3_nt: TGTGCCAGCACCGAGGGGACTAGCGGGAGCGATGAGCAGTTCTTC
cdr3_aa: CASTEGTSGSDEQFF

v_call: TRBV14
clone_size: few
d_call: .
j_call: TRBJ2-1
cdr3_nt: TGTGCCAGCAGCCCCTGGTATGATGAGCAGTTCTTC
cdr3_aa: CASSPWYDEQFF

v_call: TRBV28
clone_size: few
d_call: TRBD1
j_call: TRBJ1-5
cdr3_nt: TGTGCCAGCAGTTCTGGACAGGGCGATCAGCCCCAGCATTTT
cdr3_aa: CASSSGQGDQPQHF

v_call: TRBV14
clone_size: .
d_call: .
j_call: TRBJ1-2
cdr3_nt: TGTGCCAGCAGCCAAGATAGGGTGACGGGCTACACCTTC
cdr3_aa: CASSQDRVTGYTF

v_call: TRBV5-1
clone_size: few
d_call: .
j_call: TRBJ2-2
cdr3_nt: TGCGCCAGCAGCTTGGAACTAGCAGACACCGGGGAGCTGTTTTTT
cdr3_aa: CASSLELADTGELFF

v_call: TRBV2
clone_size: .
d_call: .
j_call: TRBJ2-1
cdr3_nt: TGTGCCAGCACCAAGGACGACAATGAGCAGTTCTTC
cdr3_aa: CASTKDDNEQFF

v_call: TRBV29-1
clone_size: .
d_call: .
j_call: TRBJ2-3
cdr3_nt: TGCAGCGTTATGGGGGCTAGCACAGATACGCAGTATTTT
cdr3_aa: CSVMGASTDTQYF

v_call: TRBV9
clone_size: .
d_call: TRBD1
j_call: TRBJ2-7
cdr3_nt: TGTGCCAGCAGCCTGGGACAGGGGTCCTACGAGCAGTACTTC
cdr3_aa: CASSLGQGSYEQYF

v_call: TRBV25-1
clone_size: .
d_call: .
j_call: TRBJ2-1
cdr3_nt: TGTGCCAGCAGATCAGAAAGGAGTTCAAATGAGCAGTTCTTC
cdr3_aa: CASRSERSSNEQFF

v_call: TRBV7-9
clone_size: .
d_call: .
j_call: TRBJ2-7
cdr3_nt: TGTGCCAGCAGCTTCGAGGAAGGGGTCTACGAGCAGTACTTC
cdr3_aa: CASSFEEGVYEQYF

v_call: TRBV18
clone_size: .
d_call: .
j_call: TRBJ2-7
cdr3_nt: TGTGCCAGCTCACCATCCGGGGACGAGCAGTACTTC
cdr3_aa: CASSPSGDEQYF

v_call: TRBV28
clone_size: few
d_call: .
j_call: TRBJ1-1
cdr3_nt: TGTGCCAGCAGTCCCTTTGGGAGAGGTGAAGCTTTCTTT
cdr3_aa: CASSPFGRGEAFF

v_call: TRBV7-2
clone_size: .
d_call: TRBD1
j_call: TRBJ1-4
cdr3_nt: TGTGCCAGCAGCCGGACAGGGTCGGGTGAAAAACTGTTTTTT
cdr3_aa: CASSRTGSGEKLFF

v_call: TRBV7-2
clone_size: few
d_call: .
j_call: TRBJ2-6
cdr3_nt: TGTGCCAGCAGCAGGTACTCTGGGGCCAACGTCCTGACTTTC
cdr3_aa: CASSRYSGANVLTF

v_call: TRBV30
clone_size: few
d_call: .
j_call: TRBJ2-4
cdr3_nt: TGTGCCTGGAGTGTAGTCGGGAAAAACATTCAGTACTTC
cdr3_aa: CAWSVVGKNIQYF

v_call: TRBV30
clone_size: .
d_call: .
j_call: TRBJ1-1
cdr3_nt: TGTGCCTGGACCAACGACAGACAGGACACTGAAGCTTTCTTT
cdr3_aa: CAWTNDRQDTEAFF

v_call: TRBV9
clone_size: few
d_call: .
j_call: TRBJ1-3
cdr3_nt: TGTGCCAGCAGCGTACCGGCAAGTGGAAACACCATATATTTT
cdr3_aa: CASSVPASGNTIYF

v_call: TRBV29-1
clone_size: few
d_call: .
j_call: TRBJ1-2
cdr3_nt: TGCAGCGTTGAGGGGAGTAACTATGGCTACACCTTC
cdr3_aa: CSVEGSNYGYTF

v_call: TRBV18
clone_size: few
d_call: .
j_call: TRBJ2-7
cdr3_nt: TGTGCCAGCTCACCACAGGACAGTTACTTCACCTACGAGCAGTACTTC
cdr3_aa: CASSPQDSYFTYEQYF

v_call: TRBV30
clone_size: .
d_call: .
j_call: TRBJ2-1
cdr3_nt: TGTGCCTGGAGTGTCGAGCGGGAGCAGTTCTTC
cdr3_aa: CAWSVEREQFF

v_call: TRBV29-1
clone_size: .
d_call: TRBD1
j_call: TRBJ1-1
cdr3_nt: TGCAGCGGACAGGGGGCGGCTTTGAAGACTGAAGCTTTCTTT
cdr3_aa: CSGQGAALKTEAFF

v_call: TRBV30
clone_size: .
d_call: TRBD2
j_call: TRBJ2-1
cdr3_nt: TGTGCCTGGAGTCCTCTAGCGGGGGAGCAGTTCTTC
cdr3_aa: CAWSPLAGEQFF

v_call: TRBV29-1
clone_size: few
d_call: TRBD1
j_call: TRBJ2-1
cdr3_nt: TGCAGCGCCGGACAGGGGCGAGGCAATGAGCAGTTCTTC
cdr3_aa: CSAGQGRGNEQFF

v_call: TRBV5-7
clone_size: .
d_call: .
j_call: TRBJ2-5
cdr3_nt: TGTGCCAGCAGCTTTGGGACAAAACGAAAGACCCAGTACTTC
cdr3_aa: CASSFGTKRKTQYF

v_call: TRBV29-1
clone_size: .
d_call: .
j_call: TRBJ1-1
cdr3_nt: TGCAGCGCCGGGAGGTTGAACACTGAAGCTTTCTTT
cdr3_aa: CSAGRLNTEAFF

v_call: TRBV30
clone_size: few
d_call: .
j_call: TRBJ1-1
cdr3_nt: TGTGCCTGGAGTCGGGGTTCGAACACTGAAGCTTTCTTT
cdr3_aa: CAWSRGSNTEAFF